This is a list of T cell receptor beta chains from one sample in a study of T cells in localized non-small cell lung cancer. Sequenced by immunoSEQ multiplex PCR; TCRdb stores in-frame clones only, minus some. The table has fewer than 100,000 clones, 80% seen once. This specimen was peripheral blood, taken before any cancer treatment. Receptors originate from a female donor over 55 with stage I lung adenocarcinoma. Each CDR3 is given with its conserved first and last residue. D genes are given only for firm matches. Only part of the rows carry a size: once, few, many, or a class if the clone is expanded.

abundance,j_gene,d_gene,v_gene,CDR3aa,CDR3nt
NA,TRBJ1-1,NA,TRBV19,CASSPSRSSTEAFF,TGTGCCAGTAGTCCCTCGCGGTCGAGCACTGAAGCTTTCTTT
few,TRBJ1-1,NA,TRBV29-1,CSVGGYTEAFF,TGCAGCGTTGGAGGGTACACTGAAGCTTTCTTT
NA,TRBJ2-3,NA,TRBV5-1,CASSLHARSTDTQYF,TGCGCCAGCAGCTTGCATGCTCGGAGCACAGATACGCAGTATTTT
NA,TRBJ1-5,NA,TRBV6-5,CASSPDSNQPQHF,TGTGCCAGCAGTCCAGATAGCAATCAGCCCCAGCATTTT
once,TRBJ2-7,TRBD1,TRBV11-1,CASAGMDRGSREQYF,TGTGCCAGCGCGGGGATGGACAGGGGGTCTCGCGAGCAGTACTTC
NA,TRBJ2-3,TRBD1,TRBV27,CASSVQGSSTDTQYF,TGTGCCAGCAGTGTACAGGGGTCTAGCACAGATACGCAGTATTTT
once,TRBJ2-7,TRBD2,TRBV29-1,CSAGGIGTSNEQYF,TGCAGCGCCGGGGGGATCGGGACTTCCAACGAGCAGTACTTC
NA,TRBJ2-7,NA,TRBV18,CASSPTGVEQYF,TGTGCCAGCTCACCAACCGGAGTGGAGCAGTACTTC
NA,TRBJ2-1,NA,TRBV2,CASQTGDDSYNEQFF,TGTGCCAGTCAAACAGGAGACGACTCCTACAATGAGCAGTTCTTC
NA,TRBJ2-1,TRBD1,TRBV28,CASSPQETGSLNEQFF,TGTGCCAGCAGTCCGCAAGAGACAGGGAGCCTCAATGAGCAGTTCTTC
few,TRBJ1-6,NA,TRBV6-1,CASTMRSYNSPLHF,TGTGCCAGCACCATGAGGAGTTATAATTCACCCCTCCACTTT
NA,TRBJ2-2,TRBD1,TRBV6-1,CASQGTGVNTGELFF,TGTGCCAGCCAAGGGACAGGGGTGAACACCGGGGAGCTGTTTTTT
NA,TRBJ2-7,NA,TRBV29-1,CSVAIQGVSYEQYF,TGCAGCGTTGCGATACAGGGAGTATCCTACGAGCAGTACTTC
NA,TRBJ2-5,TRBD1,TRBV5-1,CASSWTGGGETQYF,TGCGCCAGCAGCTGGACAGGGGGAGGGGAGACCCAGTACTTC
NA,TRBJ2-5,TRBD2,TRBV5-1,CASSLNPSGGETQYF,TGCGCCAGCAGCTTGAACCCTAGCGGGGGGGAGACCCAGTACTTC
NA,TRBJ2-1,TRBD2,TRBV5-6,CASSTGTSGGNEQFF,TGTGCCAGCAGCACCGGGACTAGCGGAGGAAATGAGCAGTTCTTC
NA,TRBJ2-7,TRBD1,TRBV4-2,CASSQGLGTDEQYF,TGTGCCAGCAGCCAAGGTTTGGGGACAGACGAGCAGTACTTC
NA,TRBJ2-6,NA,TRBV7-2,CASSLAQASGANVLTF,TGTGCCAGCAGCTTAGCCCAGGCCTCTGGGGCCAACGTCCTGACTTTC
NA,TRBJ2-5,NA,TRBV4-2,CASSNEAGTRETQYF,TGTGCCAGCAGCAACGAGGCGGGGACCAGGGAGACCCAGTACTTC
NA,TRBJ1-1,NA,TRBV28,CASSLTLAPTDAGTEAFF,TGTGCCAGCAGTCTCACCTTGGCCCCGACAGACGCGGGCACTGAAGCTTTCTTT
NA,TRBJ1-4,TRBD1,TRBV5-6,CASSPTGGTNEKLFF,TGTGCCAGCAGCCCCACAGGGGGCACTAATGAAAAACTGTTTTTT
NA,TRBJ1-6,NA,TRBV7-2,CASSFRVSPLHF,TGTGCCAGCAGCTTTAGGGTTTCACCCCTCCACTTT
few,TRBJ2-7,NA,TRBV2,CASSPGGEQYF,TGTGCCAGCAGCCCCGGTGGCGAGCAGTACTTC
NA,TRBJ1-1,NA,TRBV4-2,CASSQVGRGGEAFF,TGTGCCAGCAGCCAAGTCGGCAGGGGCGGAGAAGCTTTCTTT
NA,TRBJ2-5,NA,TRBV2,CASSDETRRVGTQYF,TGTGCCAGCAGTGATGAGACTAGACGGGTCGGGACCCAGTACTTC
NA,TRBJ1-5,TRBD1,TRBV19,CASSIESETGLFVQPQHF,TGTGCCAGTAGTATAGAAAGCGAGACAGGGCTTTTCGTTCAGCCCCAGCATTTT
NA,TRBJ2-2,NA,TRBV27,CASSLSWLQNTGELFF,TGTGCCAGCAGTTTATCGTGGCTACAGAACACCGGGGAGCTGTTTTTT
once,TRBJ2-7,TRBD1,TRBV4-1,CASSQDWGSGQGDEQYF,TGCGCCAGCAGCCAAGATTGGGGTAGTGGACAGGGCGACGAGCAGTACTTC
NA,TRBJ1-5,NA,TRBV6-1,CASSEDRGLGNQPQHF,TGTGCCAGCAGTGAAGATCGAGGGTTGGGCAATCAGCCCCAGCATTTT
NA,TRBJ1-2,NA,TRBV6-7,CASSYSKAHWTYRYTF,TGTGCCAGCAGTTACTCGAAAGCACACTGGACGTATCGCTACACCTTC
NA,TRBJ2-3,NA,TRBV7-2,CASSFRGTSTDTQYF,TGTGCCAGCAGCTTTCGCGGAACTAGCACAGATACGCAGTATTTT
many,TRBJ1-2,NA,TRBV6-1,CASSFRYREGYTF,TGTGCCAGCAGTTTCCGGTACAGGGAAGGCTACACCTTC
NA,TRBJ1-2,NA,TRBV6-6,CASSSPGGGYTF,TGTGCCAGCAGCTCCCCCGGGGGTGGCTACACCTTC
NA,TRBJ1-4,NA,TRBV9,CASSVGPRLNEKLFF,TGTGCCAGCAGCGTAGGTCCGAGACTTAATGAAAAACTGTTTTTT
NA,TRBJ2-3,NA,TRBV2,CASSEGWGADTQYF,TGTGCCAGCAGTGAAGGGTGGGGCGCAGATACGCAGTATTTT
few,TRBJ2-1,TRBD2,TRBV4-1,CASSLPGLAGNNEQFF,TGCGCCAGCAGCCTGCCGGGACTAGCGGGGAACAATGAGCAGTTCTTC
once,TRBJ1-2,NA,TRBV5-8,CASSLGAAVSYTF,TGTGCCAGCAGCTTGGGGGCGGCGGTTAGCTACACCTTC
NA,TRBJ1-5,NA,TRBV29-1,CSVAIGRGTQPQHF,TGCAGCGTTGCAATCGGGCGGGGGACTCAGCCCCAGCATTTT
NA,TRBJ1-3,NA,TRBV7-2,CASSFGRTSGNTIYF,TGTGCCAGCAGCTTCGGACGGACCTCTGGAAACACCATATATTTT
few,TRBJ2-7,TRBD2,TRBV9,CASSVDWSGLAGSQEQYF,TGTGCCAGCAGCGTAGATTGGTCCGGACTAGCGGGATCTCAAGAGCAGTACTTC
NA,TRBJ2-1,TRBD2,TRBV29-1,CSALVAGRHNEQFF,TGCAGCGCCCTGGTAGCGGGACGGCACAATGAGCAGTTCTTC
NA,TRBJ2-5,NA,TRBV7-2,CASSLFRRAGQETQYF,TGTGCCAGCAGCTTATTCAGGAGGGCAGGGCAAGAGACCCAGTACTTC
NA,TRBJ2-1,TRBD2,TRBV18,CASSPSGGRAFGEQFF,TGTGCCAGCTCACCATCAGGCGGGAGGGCCTTCGGTGAGCAGTTCTTC
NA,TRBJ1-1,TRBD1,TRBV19,CASSIGTGVGQNTEAFF,TGTGCCAGTAGTATAGGCACAGGGGTCGGGCAGAACACTGAAGCTTTCTTT